This TCR beta chain was sequenced during a study of T cell responses to AZD1222 COVID-19 vaccine. Study-wide results and caveats: Researchers report vaccine-associated CD4 TCRs spanning spike, with dominance at 160-218 and 743-854. Reportedly, nearly half the spike-specific TCRs target unmutated variant regions. The donor cohort was predominantly white British with a female majority, and clonal diversity may have been underestimated.

TCRdb keeps only in-frame clones here, not all; method: immunoSEQ multiplex PCR. Of about 76,000 clones listed, about 80% were seen once; the top ten hold roughly a quarter. V dropped 0 bases and J dropped 2 bases, with 9 bases sitting between them. This CDR3 comprises 14 residues. Per germline, CDR1 SGHRS and CDR2 YFSETQ. As concerns this clone: Its antigen is not identified.

V usage is TRBV5-1 and J usage is TRBJ2-7, with D perhaps being TRBD1 or TRBD2 (5 bases each). The sequences come from peripheral blood, collected 28 days after the second dose of the MenACWY control vaccine. The source is an adult who received the MenACWY meningococcal vaccine as a control. The CDR3: CASSLGGRPYEQYF. CDR3 sequence (DNA): TGCGCCAGCAGCTTGGGGGGACGTCCCTACGAGCAGTACTTC.